This TCR beta chain was sequenced in a study of PD-L1 blockade in urothelial cancer. Study-level background: The researchers analyzed blood 3 weeks (second dose) and 6 weeks after treatment start.

The V gene's germline CDR1 is MNHEY and CDR2 SMNVEV (reference sequence). CDR3 length: 17 amino acids. V shed 1 base and J shed 1 base, with 14 bases lying between them. Measured with immunoSEQ multiplex PCR; TCRdb has only the in-frame clones, and not every one. The repertoire includes around 40,000 clones, about four fifths of them detected once, and about a sixth sits in the top ten. The rearrangement links TRBV27 to TRBJ1-5; D may be TRBD1 (5 bases). The source material was PBMCs, sampled around atezolizumab (anti-PD-L1) treatment. The TCR sequence derives from a man in his fifties or sixties with urothelial cancer. CDR3 sequence reads: CASSLYPPGGSNQPQHF. The CDR3 DNA reads TGTGCCAGCAGTTTATACCCTCCTGGGGGGAGCAATCAGCCCCAGCATTTT.